What follows are 3 T cell receptor beta chains derived from one specimen sequenced in a study of human T cells and chemical hapten exposure. TCRdb itself ran the RACE reads through MiXCR, one entry per CDR3 protein. The sample has 60,000 to 80,000 distinct CDR3 sequences; about 6.5% are singletons. The time point is: healthy volunteer bleed at 6 weeks. Total RNA was isolated from unfractionated whole blood. The specimen was whole blood. These receptors were collected from a female donor in good health. Some clones in this sample may be carry-over from other donors' samples.

This clonotype was found many times. The chain couples TRBV28 to TRBJ2-1; D ambiguous. Germline assignment: CDR1 MDHEN and CDR2 SYDVKM. V was clipped by 2 bases and J by 5 bases, with 7 bases between them. This CDR3 is built from 13 residues. The CDR3 region is CASSLSQNNEQFF. As DNA, the CDR3 is TGTGCCAGCAGTTTAAGTCAGAACAATGAGCAGTTCTTC.

This chain joins TRBV5-5 and TRBJ1-2; D ambiguous. V gave up 0 bases and J gave up 0 bases, with 9 bases separating them. CDR1 SGHKS and CDR2 YYEKEE come from the germline V gene (reference sequence). CDR3 length equals 15 residues. This chain's CDR3 is CASSLEGGANYGYTF. In DNA, the CDR3 is TGTGCCAGCAGCTTGGAAGGAGGAGCTAACTATGGCTACACCTTC.

V and J are TRBV7-8 and TRBJ1-4; TRBD1 matches at 8 bases. CDR1 and CDR2 (germline): SGHVS, FQNEAQ. The V segment lost 9 bases and the J segment 8 bases; nucleotides outside the gene matches: 8. This CDR3 contains 13 residues. DNA of the CDR3: TGTGCCAGGACCAGGGGGCGCAGGGAAAAACTGTTTTTT. As protein: CARTRGRREKLFF.